This TCR beta chain was found in a study of T cell changes during pregnancy in multiple sclerosis. Germline loops: CDR1 LNHDA, CDR2 SQIVND (reference sequence). Deletions cut 3 bases from V and 0 bases from J, with 18 bases between. This CDR3 is 17 amino acids long. TCRdb's copy holds only in-frame clones and misses some; the assay was immunoSEQ multiplex PCR. This sample has about 87,000 clones, with about 94% found just once. Material: peripheral blood, obtained in the third trimester of pregnancy. The TCR sequence derives from a female donor in good health, enrolled as a control in a pregnancy study. The V call is TRBV19, the J call TRBJ2-7; D possibly corresponds to TRBD2 (6 bases). The CDR3 is CASSIWAGQGVSYEQYF. CDR3 sequence (DNA): TGTGCCAGTAGTATTTGGGCGGGGCAGGGAGTCTCCTACGAGCAGTACTTC. Looking up the rest from reference TRBV19 and TRBJ2-7 gives the full variable domain: DGGITQSPKYLFRKEGQNVTLSCEQNLNHDAMYWYRQDPGQGLRLIYYSQIVNDFQKGDIAEGYSVSREKKESFPLTVTSAQKNPTAFYLCASSIWAGQGVSYEQYFGPGTRLTVT.